This T cell receptor (beta chain) was sequenced for a study of T cell changes during pregnancy in multiple sclerosis (dated by TCRdb to the late 2010s). For the wider study: Changes in the T cell repertoire over the course of pregnancy were examined in this study in women with multiple sclerosis.

Looking up the germline V gene yields CDR1 MDHEN and CDR2 SYDVKM. The CDR3 runs 13 residues from the cysteine to the phenylalanine. The CDR3 DNA has 39 bases and is translated from base 1. V is pared back by 2 bases and J by 2 bases, with 4 bases lying between the germline termini. Libraries were prepared through the immunoSEQ multiplex PCR assay. The table was pulled from immuneACCESS by TCRdb, which kept in-frame rearrangements only. Such tables lose some clones; where checked, under half of the loss comes from unresolved V genes, and the rest has no known cause. Recorded for this sample are about 92,000 clones; roughly 90% of them occurred a single time. The ten most abundant clones make up 1.5% of the sample. Points on this clone: The antigen this receptor binds is unknown. Per-base quality was not reported, and no clone a single base away is much larger than it.

The chain is encoded by TRBV28 joined to TRBJ2-1, with no reliable assignment of the D segment. The receptor's source is a female donor with multiple sclerosis, enrolled in a pregnancy study. The input for sequencing was peripheral blood, taken in the first trimester of pregnancy. The CDR3 is CASSLITYNEQFF. The DNA reads TGTGCCAGCAGTTTAATCACCTACAATGAGCAGTTCTTC.